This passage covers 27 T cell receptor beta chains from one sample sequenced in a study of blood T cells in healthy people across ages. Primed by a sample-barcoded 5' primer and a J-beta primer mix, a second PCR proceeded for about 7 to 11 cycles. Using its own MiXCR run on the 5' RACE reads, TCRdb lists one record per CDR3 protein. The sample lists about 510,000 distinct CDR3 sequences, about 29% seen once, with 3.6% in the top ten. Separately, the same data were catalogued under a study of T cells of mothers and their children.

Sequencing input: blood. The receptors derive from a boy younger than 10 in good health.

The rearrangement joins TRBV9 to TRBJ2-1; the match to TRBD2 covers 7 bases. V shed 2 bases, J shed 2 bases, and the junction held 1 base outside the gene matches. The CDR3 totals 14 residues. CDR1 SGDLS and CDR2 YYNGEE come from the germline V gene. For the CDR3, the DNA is TGTGCCAGCAGCGTCGGGAGGCCCTACAATGAGCAGTTCTTC. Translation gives CASSVGRPYNEQFF.

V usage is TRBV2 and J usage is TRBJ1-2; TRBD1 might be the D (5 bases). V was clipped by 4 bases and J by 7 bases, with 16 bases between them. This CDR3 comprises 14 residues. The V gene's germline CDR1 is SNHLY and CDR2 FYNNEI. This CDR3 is CASSGRGSVGGYTF. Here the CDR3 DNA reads TGTGCCAGCAGTGGAAGGGGATCGGTAGGTGGCTACACCTTC.

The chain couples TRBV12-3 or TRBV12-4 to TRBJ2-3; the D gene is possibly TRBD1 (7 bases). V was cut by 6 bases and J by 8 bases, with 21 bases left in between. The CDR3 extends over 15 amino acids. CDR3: CASRQGGTTGSTQYF. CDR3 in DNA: TGTGCCAGCAGGCAGGGGGGTACCACGGGGAGTACGCAGTATTTT.

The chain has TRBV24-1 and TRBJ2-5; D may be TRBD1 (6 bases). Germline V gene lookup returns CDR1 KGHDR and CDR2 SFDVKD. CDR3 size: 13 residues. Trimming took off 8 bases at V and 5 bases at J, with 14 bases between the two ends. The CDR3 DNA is TGTGCCACCACTGGGAACAGGGATGAGACCCAGTACTTC. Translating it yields CATTGNRDETQYF.

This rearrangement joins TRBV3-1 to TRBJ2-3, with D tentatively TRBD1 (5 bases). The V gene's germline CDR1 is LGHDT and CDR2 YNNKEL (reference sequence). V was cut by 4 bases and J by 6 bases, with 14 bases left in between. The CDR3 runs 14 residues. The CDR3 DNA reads TGTGCCAGCAGCCCAACAGGCTTAAGCGATACGCAGTATTTT. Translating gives CASSPTGLSDTQYF.

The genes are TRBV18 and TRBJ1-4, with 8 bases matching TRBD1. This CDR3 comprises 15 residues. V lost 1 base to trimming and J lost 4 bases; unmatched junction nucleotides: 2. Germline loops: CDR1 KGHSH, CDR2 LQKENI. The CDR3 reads CASSPQGQDNEKLFF. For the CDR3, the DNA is TGTGCCAGCTCACCACAGGGACAGGATAATGAAAAACTGTTTTTT.

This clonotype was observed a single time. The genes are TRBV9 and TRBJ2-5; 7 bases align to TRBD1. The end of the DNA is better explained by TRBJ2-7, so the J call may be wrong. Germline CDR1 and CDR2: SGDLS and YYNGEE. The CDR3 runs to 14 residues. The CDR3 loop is CASSAGTDSYEQYF. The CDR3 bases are TGTGCCAGCAGCGCCGGGACAGACTCCTACGAGCAGTACTTC.

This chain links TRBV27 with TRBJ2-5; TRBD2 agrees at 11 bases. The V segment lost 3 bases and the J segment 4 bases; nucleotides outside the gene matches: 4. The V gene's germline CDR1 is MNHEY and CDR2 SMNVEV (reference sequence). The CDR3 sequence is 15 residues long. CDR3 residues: CASSFLAGGRETQYF. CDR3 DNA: TGTGCCAGCAGTTTCTTAGCGGGGGGGCGAGAGACCCAGTACTTC.

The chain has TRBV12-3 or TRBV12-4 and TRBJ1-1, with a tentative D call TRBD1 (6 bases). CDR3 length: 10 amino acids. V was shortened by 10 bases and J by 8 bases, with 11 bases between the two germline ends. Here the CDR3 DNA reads TGTGCCACTGGGGGGCCAGAAGCTTTCTTT. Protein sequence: CATGGPEAFF.

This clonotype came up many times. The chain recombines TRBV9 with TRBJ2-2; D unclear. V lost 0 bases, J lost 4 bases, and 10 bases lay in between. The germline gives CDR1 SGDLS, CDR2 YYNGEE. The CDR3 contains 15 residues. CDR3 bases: TGTGCCAGCAGCGTAGGTCCCAGCCCCACCGGGGAGCTGTTTTTT. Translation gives CASSVGPSPTGELFF.

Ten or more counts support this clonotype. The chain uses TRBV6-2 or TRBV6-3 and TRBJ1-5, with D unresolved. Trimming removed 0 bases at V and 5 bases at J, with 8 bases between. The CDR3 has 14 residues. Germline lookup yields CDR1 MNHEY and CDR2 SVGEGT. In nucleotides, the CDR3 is TGTGCCAGCAGTTACTCAGGACCACATCAGCCCCAGCATTTT. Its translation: CASSYSGPHQPQHF.

The CDR3 region is CSVEGGPNAKNIQYF. The CDR3 nucleotides are TGCAGCGTTGAAGGAGGGCCCAACGCCAAAAACATTCAGTACTTC. The chain couples TRBV29-1 to TRBJ2-4, with TRBD2 as a possible D gene (5 bases). V was clipped by 1 base and J by 1 base, with 11 bases between them. The CDR3 length is 15 residues. Germline V lookup: CDR1 SQVTM, CDR2 ANQGSEA.

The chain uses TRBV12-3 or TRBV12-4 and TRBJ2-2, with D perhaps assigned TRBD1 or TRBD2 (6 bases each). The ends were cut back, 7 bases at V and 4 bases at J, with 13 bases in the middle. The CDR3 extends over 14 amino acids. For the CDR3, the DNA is TGTGCCAGCACCCCGGGGGCGGGCACCGGGGAGCTGTTTTTT. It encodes CASTPGAGTGELFF.

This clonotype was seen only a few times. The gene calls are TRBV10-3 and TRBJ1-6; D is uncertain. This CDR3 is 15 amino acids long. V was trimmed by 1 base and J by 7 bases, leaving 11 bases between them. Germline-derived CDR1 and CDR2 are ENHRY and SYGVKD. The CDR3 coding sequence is TGTGCCATCAGTGAGTATGAGGCGGACAATTCACCCCTCCACTTT. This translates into CAISEYEADNSPLHF.

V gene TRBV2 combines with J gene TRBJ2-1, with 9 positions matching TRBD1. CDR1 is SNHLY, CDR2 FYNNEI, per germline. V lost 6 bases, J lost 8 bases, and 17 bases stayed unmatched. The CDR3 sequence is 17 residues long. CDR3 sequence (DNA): TGTGCCAGCAGAGACTTCCGGGACAGGGAATTCGGATATGAGCAGTTCTTC. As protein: CASRDFRDREFGYEQFF.

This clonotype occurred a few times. CDR3 coding DNA: TGTGCCAGCAGTCCTGCCGACTCCTACAATGAGCAGTTCTTC. It translates to CASSPADSYNEQFF. The rearrangement uses TRBV11-3 and TRBJ2-1; D uncertain. V gave up 6 bases and J gave up 0 bases, with 9 bases separating them. There are 14 residues in the CDR3. CDR1 is SGHNT, CDR2 YENEEA, per germline.

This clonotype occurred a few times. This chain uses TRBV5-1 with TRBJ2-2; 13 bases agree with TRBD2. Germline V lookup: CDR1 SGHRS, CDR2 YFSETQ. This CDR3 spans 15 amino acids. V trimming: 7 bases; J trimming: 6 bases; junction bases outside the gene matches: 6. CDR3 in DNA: TGCGCCAGCCGAGGGACTAGCGGGACGTCCGGGGAGCTGTTTTTT. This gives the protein CASRGTSGTSGELFF.

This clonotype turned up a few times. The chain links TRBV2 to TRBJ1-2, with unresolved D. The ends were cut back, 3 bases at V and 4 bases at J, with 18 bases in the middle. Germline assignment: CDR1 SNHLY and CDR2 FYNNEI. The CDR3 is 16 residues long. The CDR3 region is CASSDVYVWGAYGYTF. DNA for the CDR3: TGTGCCAGCAGTGATGTCTATGTGTGGGGAGCCTATGGCTACACCTTC.

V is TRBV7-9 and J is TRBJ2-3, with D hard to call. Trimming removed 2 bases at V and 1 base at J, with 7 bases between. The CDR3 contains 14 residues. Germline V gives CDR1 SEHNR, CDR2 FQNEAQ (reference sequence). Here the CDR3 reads CASSLSFGTDTQYF. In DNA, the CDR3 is TGTGCCAGCAGCTTAAGCTTCGGCACAGATACGCAGTATTTT. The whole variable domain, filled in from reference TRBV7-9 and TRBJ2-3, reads DTGVSQNPRHKITKRGQNVTFRCDPISEHNRLYWYRQTLGQGPEFLTYFQNEAQLEKSRLLSDRFSAERPKGSFSTLEIQRTEQGDSAMYLCASSLSFGTDTQYFGPGTRLTVL.

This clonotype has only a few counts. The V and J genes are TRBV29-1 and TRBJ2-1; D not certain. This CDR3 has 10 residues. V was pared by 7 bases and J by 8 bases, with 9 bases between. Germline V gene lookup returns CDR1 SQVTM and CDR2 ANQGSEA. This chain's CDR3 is CSALMDEQFF. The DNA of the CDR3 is TGCAGCGCTTTAATGGATGAGCAGTTCTTC.

The CDR3 DNA sequence: TGTGCCTGGAGTGACCGGGACAGGGGCAATGAGCAGTTCTTC. Translation: CAWSDRDRGNEQFF. The chain has TRBV30 and TRBJ2-5; 10 bases line up with TRBD1. Judging by the DNA end, TRBJ2-1 fits better; the J call may be wrong. This CDR3 is 14 amino acids long. The V gene's germline CDR1 is GTSNPN and CDR2 SVGIG (reference sequence).

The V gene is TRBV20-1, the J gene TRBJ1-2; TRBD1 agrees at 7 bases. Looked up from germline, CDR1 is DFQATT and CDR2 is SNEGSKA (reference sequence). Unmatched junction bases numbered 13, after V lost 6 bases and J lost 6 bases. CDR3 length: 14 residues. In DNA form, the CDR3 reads TGCAGTGCCTTATACACAGGGGCGGCGGATGGCTACACCTTC. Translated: CSALYTGAADGYTF.

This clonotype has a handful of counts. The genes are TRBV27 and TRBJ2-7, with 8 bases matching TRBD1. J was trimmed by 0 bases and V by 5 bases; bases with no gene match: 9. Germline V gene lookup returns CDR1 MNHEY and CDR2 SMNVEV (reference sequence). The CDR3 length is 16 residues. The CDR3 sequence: CASSPNLGTGSYEQYF. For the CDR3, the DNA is TGTGCCAGCAGTCCAAATCTCGGGACAGGCTCCTACGAGCAGTACTTC.

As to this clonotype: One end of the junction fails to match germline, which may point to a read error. The CDR3 sequence: CASSVAGSTDTQYF. CDR3 DNA: TGTGCCAGCAGTGTAGCGGGAAGCACAGATACGCAGTATTTT. The genes are TRBV9 and TRBJ2-3; 8 bases are a match to TRBD2. Germline values: CDR1 SGDLS, CDR2 YYNGEE. This CDR3 spans 14 amino acids.

CDR3 sequence (DNA): TGTGCCAGCAGCCCAGGGGCCAGGGAGAATGAGCAGTTCTTC. This encodes CASSPGARENEQFF. The chain carries TRBV7-2 and TRBJ2-1; perhaps TRBD1 as D (6 bases). The V end lost 5 bases, the J end lost 7 bases, and 15 bases lay between the germline ends. The germline gives CDR1 SGHTA, CDR2 FQGNSA. The CDR3 has 14 amino acids.

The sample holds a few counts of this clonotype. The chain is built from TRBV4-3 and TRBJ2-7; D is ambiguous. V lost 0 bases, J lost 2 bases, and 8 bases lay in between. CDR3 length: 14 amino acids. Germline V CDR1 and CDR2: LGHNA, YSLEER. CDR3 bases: TGCGCCAGCAGCCAAGATCTGACAACCTACGAGCAGTACTTC. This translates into CASSQDLTTYEQYF.

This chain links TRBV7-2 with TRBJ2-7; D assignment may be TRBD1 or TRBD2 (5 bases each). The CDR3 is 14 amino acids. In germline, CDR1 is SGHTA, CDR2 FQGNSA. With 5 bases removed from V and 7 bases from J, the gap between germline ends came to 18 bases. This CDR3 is CASSRPGRGGEQYF. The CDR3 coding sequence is TGTGCCAGCAGCAGACCGGGACGAGGTGGGGAGCAGTACTTC.